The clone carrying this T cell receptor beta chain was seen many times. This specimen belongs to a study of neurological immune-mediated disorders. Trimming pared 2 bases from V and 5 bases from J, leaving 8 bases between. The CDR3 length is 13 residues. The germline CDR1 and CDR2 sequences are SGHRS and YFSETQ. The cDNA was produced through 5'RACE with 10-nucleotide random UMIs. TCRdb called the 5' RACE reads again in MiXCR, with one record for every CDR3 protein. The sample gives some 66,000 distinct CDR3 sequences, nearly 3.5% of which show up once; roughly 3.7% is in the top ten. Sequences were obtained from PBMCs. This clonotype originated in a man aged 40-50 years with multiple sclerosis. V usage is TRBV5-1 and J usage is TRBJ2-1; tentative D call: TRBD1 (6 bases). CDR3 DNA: TGCGCCAGCAGCTTTGGGGGCCACAATGAGCAGTTCTTC. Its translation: CASSFGGHNEQFF.